The 31 T cell receptor beta chains listed next were all sequenced from one sample in a study of T cell clones after liver transplantation. The assay was immunoSEQ multiplex PCR, and TCRdb's table has in-frame clones only and misses some. In the table there are 77,000 or so clones, approximately 80% of which are singletons. Sequencing used CD4+ T cells from blood, obtained 12 months after liver transplant. The receptors were sampled from a human patient who received a liver transplant. The graft donor may account for some of the T cells.

A single count supports this clone. The chain uses TRBV7-3 and TRBJ2-7; the match to TRBD1 covers 12 bases. There are 16 residues in the CDR3. J was trimmed by 3 bases and V by 5 bases; bases with no gene match: 8. CDR1 SGHTA and CDR2 FQGTGA come from the germline V gene. The DNA of the CDR3 is TGTGCCAGCAGCCGAACCGGGACAGGGGGCGACTACGAGCAGTACTTC. It encodes CASSRTGTGGDYEQYF.

This clone was recorded a few times. The CDR3 sequence is CASSQEDRVQHF. Written as DNA, the CDR3 is TGTGCCAGCAGCCAAGAGGACAGGGTCCAGCATTTT. The genes are TRBV4-2 and TRBJ1-5; TRBD1 aligns across 8 bases. V was pared by 0 bases and J by 12 bases, with 1 base of the junction left unmatched. Germline CDR1 LGHNA, CDR2 YNFKEQ. CDR3 length equals 12 residues.

J is TRBJ2-7 and V is TRBV14; no clear D. CDR3 length: 12 residues. The V end lost 4 bases, the J end lost 3 bases, and 7 bases lay between the germline ends. The germline V gene has CDR1 SGHDN and CDR2 FVKESK. In nucleotides, the CDR3 is TGTGCCAGCAGCCGCAATATCTACGAGCAGTACTTC. Protein product: CASSRNIYEQYF.

This chain joins TRBV11-2 and TRBJ1-4; D uncertain. The CDR3 has 16 amino acids. In germline, CDR1 is SGHAT, CDR2 FQNNGV. V was pared by 5 bases and J by 3 bases, with 16 bases between. The DNA of the CDR3 is TGTGCCAGCAGCACCCAATTAGGACGCTCTAATGAAAAACTGTTTTTT. Translation: CASSTQLGRSNEKLFF.

The V call is TRBV18, the J call TRBJ2-3, with D maybe TRBD2 (6 bases). This CDR3 region has 14 residues. Trimming stripped 4 bases from V and 1 base from J, with 9 bases between. Germline CDR1 and CDR2: KGHSH and LQKENI. CDR3 DNA sequence: TGTGCCAGCTCACGGGAGGCCGGCACAGATACGCAGTATTTT. As protein: CASSREAGTDTQYF.

The genes are TRBV9 and TRBJ2-1; tentatively, D is TRBD1 (6 bases). CDR1 and CDR2 from the germline V gene are SGDLS and YYNGEE. With 2 bases removed from V and 12 bases from J, the gap between germline ends came to 18 bases. The CDR3 loop spans 14 amino acids. CDR3 loop: CASSVTDRADRQFF. CDR3 bases: TGTGCCAGCAGCGTGACGGACAGAGCAGATAGGCAGTTCTTC.

The chain joins TRBV5-1 to TRBJ1-2, with D uncertain. V was clipped by 0 bases and J by 0 bases, with 6 bases between them. The CDR3 contains 14 residues. CDR1 and CDR2 (germline): SGHRS, YFSETQ. The CDR3 reads CASSLETPNYGYTF. CDR3 DNA sequence: TGCGCCAGCAGCTTGGAGACTCCTAACTATGGCTACACCTTC.

The rearrangement joins TRBV18 to TRBJ1-5; a possible D gene is TRBD1 (6 bases). V lost 2 bases, J lost 0 bases, and 11 bases lay in between. Per the germline V gene, CDR1 is KGHSH and CDR2 is LQKENI. CDR3 length equals 16 residues. The CDR3 spells CASSPGGPYSNQPQHF. CDR3 DNA: TGTGCCAGCTCACCAGGGGGCCCCTATAGCAATCAGCCCCAGCATTTT.

The chain has TRBV7-8 and TRBJ2-5; 14 nucleotides line up with TRBD2. V lost 5 bases to trimming and J lost 5 bases; unmatched junction nucleotides: 7. Germline CDR1 is SGHVS and CDR2 is FQNEAQ. This CDR3 is 16 amino acids long. Here the CDR3 DNA reads TGTGCCAGCAGCGAGCGACTAGCGGGAGGGTCGGAGACCCAGTACTTC. Translating gives CASSERLAGGSETQYF.

V gene TRBV7-8 combines with J gene TRBJ2-6; maybe TRBD2 (5 bases). Trimming removed 0 bases from V and 0 bases from J, with 15 bases in between. CDR3 length: 19 residues. CDR1 and CDR2 from the germline V gene are SGHVS and FQNEAQ. The CDR3 sequence: CASSLARETLSSGANVLTF. The DNA of the CDR3 is TGTGCCAGCAGCTTAGCGAGGGAGACACTGAGCTCTGGGGCCAACGTCCTGACTTTC.

The chain links TRBV10-1 to TRBJ2-1; tentative D call: TRBD1 (6 bases). The length of the CDR3 is 14 residues. Trimming pared 6 bases from V and 6 bases from J, leaving 15 bases between. Germline-derived CDR1 and CDR2 are WNHNN and SYGVQD (reference sequence). CDR3 sequence reads: CASSRGGSRNEQFF. As DNA, the CDR3 is TGCGCCAGCAGCCGAGGGGGTTCTCGCAATGAGCAGTTCTTC.

In its sample, this clone was seen a few times. V usage is TRBV7-8 and J usage is TRBJ1-4; D is unclear. This CDR3 has 15 residues. V lost 2 bases to trimming and J lost 7 bases, with 14 bases between them. In germline, CDR1 is SGHVS, CDR2 FQNEAQ. The CDR3 spells CASSLSNSLGEKLFF. CDR3 nucleotide sequence: TGTGCCAGCAGCTTATCCAATTCGTTGGGTGAAAAACTGTTTTTT.

The CDR3 protein is CASDRGGNTGELFF. The DNA for the CDR3 is TGCGCCAGCGACAGGGGAGGTAACACCGGGGAGCTGTTTTTT. The rearrangement uses TRBV5-1 and TRBJ2-2; 8 nucleotides line up with TRBD1. Germline CDR1 SGHRS, CDR2 YFSETQ. Trimming cost V 7 bases and J 2 bases; bases outside gene matches: 4. The CDR3 covers 14 residues.

This clone has a single count. The V call is TRBV5-6, the J call TRBJ2-6; TRBD2 matches 12 bases. Trimming at V came to 1 base and at J to 2 bases, leaving 4 bases not matched to a gene. Germline CDR1 and CDR2: SGHDT and YYEEEE. This CDR3 contains 18 residues. CDR3 nucleotide sequence: TGTGCCAGCAGCTTGAGACTAGCGGGAGCAGCTGGGGCCAACGTCCTGACTTTC. Translating gives CASSLRLAGAAGANVLTF.

This chain uses TRBV28 with TRBJ2-7; the D is unclear. The CDR3 has 13 residues. The germline V gene encodes CDR1 MDHEN and CDR2 SYDVKM. V was clipped by 8 bases and J by 5 bases, with 16 bases between them. The CDR3 is CASCSGSTHEQYF. The CDR3 DNA reads TGTGCCAGCTGCTCCGGCAGTACCCACGAGCAGTACTTC.

The chain employs TRBV6-1 and TRBJ1-3; D not resolved. The V gene's germline CDR1 is MNHNS and CDR2 SASEGT. This CDR3 has 15 residues. Trimming removed 6 bases at V and 0 bases at J, with 12 bases between. CDR3 DNA sequence: TGTGCCAGCAGCTATGACTGGAGCTCTGGAAACACCATATATTTT. It translates to CASSYDWSSGNTIYF.

The chain uses TRBV7-2 and TRBJ2-7; D gene unclear. V was clipped by 2 bases and J by 7 bases, with 21 bases between them. This CDR3 region has 16 residues. Per the germline V gene, CDR1 is SGHTA and CDR2 is FQGNSA. CDR3 loop: CASSLIGTTTLREQYF. CDR3 bases: TGTGCCAGCAGCTTAATAGGAACCACAACCCTGAGGGAGCAGTACTTC.

The V call is TRBV5-1, the J call TRBJ2-2, with TRBD2 matching 9 bases. The germline V gene encodes CDR1 SGHRS and CDR2 YFSETQ. J was trimmed by 7 bases and V by 3 bases; bases with no gene match: 7. The CDR3 spans 15 residues. DNA for the CDR3: TGCGCCAGCAGCTATAGCGGGAGTCAGGTCGGGGAGCTGTTTTTT. Translated: CASSYSGSQVGELFF.

This clone was seen only a few times. J is TRBJ2-1 and V is TRBV6-5; D uncertain. The CDR3 covers 13 residues. The germline V gene encodes CDR1 MNHEY and CDR2 SVGAGI. V was shortened by 5 bases and J by 4 bases, with 9 bases between the two germline ends. DNA for the CDR3: TGTGCCAGCAGTGTGACGGTATACAATGAGCAGTTCTTC. Amino acids: CASSVTVYNEQFF.

The J gene is TRBJ2-2, the V gene TRBV5-4; D remains ambiguous. The V end was cut by 4 bases, the J end by 4 bases, with 11 bases between. Per the germline V gene, CDR1 is SGHNT and CDR2 is YYREEE (reference sequence). CDR3 size: 14 residues. The CDR3 reads CASSVVPTTGELFF. The CDR3 DNA reads TGTGCCAGCAGCGTAGTCCCCACCACCGGGGAGCTGTTTTTT. Variable domain in full (rest from reference TRBV5-4 and TRBJ2-2): ETGVTQSPTHLIKTRGQQVTLRCSSQSGHNTVSWYQQALGQGPQFIFQYYREEENGRGNFPPRFSGLQFPNYSSELNVNALELDDSALYLCASSVVPTTGELFFGEGSRLTVL.

There are a few counts of this clone. This sequence joins TRBV5-1 and TRBJ2-1; 10 nucleotides line up with TRBD2. The CDR3 loop spans 16 amino acids. Germline loops: CDR1 SGHRS, CDR2 YFSETQ. After removal of 2 bases from V and 8 bases from J, the junction contained 10 bases not matched to a gene. In DNA, the CDR3 is TGCGCCAGCAGCTTTACCCCATCTAGCGGGAGAGATGAGCAGTTCTTC. Protein product: CASSFTPSSGRDEQFF.

J is TRBJ2-1 and V is TRBV28, with D perhaps TRBD1 (6 bases). This CDR3 comprises 16 residues. Trimming cost V 6 bases and J 0 bases, with 15 bases left between them. Germline lookup yields CDR1 MDHEN and CDR2 SYDVKM. In nucleotides, the CDR3 is TGTGCCAGCAGAGGCAGAGGGGGAAGCTCCTACAATGAGCAGTTCTTC. Its protein is CASRGRGGSSYNEQFF.

The chain recombines TRBV28 with TRBJ2-1; either TRBD1 or TRBD2 may fit D (8 bases each). The V end was cut by 6 bases, the J end by 7 bases, with 25 bases between. There are 17 residues in the CDR3. Germline values: CDR1 MDHEN, CDR2 SYDVKM. CDR3 sequence reads: CASSQDRAATSANEQFF. The CDR3 DNA sequence: TGTGCCAGCAGCCAGGACAGGGCTGCGACTAGCGCAAATGAGCAGTTCTTC.

The chain links TRBV28 to TRBJ2-3; no reliable D call. Germline V gene lookup returns CDR1 MDHEN and CDR2 SYDVKM. V was pared by 8 bases and J by 2 bases, with 8 bases between. This CDR3 is built from 12 residues. The CDR3 region has the DNA TGTGCCAGCCGAGACCCCACAGATACGCAGTATTTT. As protein: CASRDPTDTQYF.

The gene calls are TRBV5-4 and TRBJ1-2; D uncertain. Per the germline V gene, CDR1 is SGHNT and CDR2 is YYREEE (reference sequence). The CDR3 covers 17 residues. Trimming removed 9 bases from V and 1 base from J, with 25 bases in between. The CDR3 region has the DNA TGTGCCACCCTTGAGGGTAGGGCGGGCGTTGGTAACTATGGCTACACCTTC. It specifies CATLEGRAGVGNYGYTF.

DNA for the CDR3: TGTGCCCCAGAGGGGGGTCTGACCGGGGAGCTGTTTTTT. This gives the protein CAPEGGLTGELFF. The chain employs TRBV5-6 and TRBJ2-2; D is perhaps TRBD1 or TRBD2 (6 bases each). Germline V CDR1 and CDR2: SGHDT, YYEEEE. V gave up 10 bases and J gave up 5 bases, with 15 bases separating them. The CDR3 runs to 13 residues.

J is TRBJ1-1 and V is TRBV28; tentatively, D is TRBD1 (5 bases). V was shortened by 5 bases and J by 3 bases, with 19 bases between the two germline ends. The CDR3 is 16 amino acids. The germline V gene has CDR1 MDHEN and CDR2 SYDVKM. CDR3 sequence (DNA): TGTGCCAGCAGTGAATCAGGGTACGGGGCGGACACTGAAGCTTTCTTT. Residues: CASSESGYGADTEAFF.

J is TRBJ2-1 and V is TRBV6-6, with TRBD2 as a possible D gene (5 bases). There are 13 residues in the CDR3. Between the trimmed V and J ends, which lost 6 bases and 12 bases, there was a span of 18 bases. Per the germline V gene, CDR1 is MNHNY and CDR2 is SVGAGI (reference sequence). CDR3 sequence: CASSGYRGGRQFF. DNA for the CDR3: TGTGCCAGCAGCGGATACCGGGGTGGAAGGCAGTTCTTC.

This chain connects TRBV18 to TRBJ1-3; D is unclear. There are 17 residues in the CDR3. Trimming took off 3 bases at V and 0 bases at J, with 15 bases between the two ends. The germline V gene has CDR1 KGHSH and CDR2 LQKENI. The CDR3 DNA sequence: TGTGCCAGCTCACCCATCCCACCGAGAACCTCTGGAAACACCATATATTTT. Translated: CASSPIPPRTSGNTIYF. Variable domain in full (rest from reference TRBV18 and TRBJ1-3): NAGVMQNPRHLVRRRGQEARLRCSPMKGHSHVYWYRQLPEEGLKFMVYLQKENIIDESGMPKERFSAEFPKEGPSILRIQQVVRGDSAAYFCASSPIPPRTSGNTIYFGEGSWLTVV.

The V and J genes are TRBV7-2 and TRBJ1-5, with D possibly TRBD1 on 6 matching bases. CDR3 length: 16 residues. Germline assignment: CDR1 SGHTA and CDR2 FQGNSA. The ends were cut back, 3 bases at V and 1 base at J, with 13 bases in the middle. CDR3 coding DNA: TGTGCCAGCAGCTTTTGGGGGCGTGGAAGCAATCAGCCCCAGCATTTT. This sequence encodes CASSFWGRGSNQPQHF.

The chain recombines TRBV5-1 with TRBJ2-2, with 8 bases aligning to TRBD1. There are 15 residues in the CDR3. Germline V lookup: CDR1 SGHRS, CDR2 YFSETQ. The V gene end was trimmed by 0 bases and the J gene end by 6 bases; junction bases not matched to a gene: 4. The CDR3 sequence is CASSLGTGKAGELFF. The CDR3 DNA reads as TGCGCCAGCAGCTTGGGGACAGGGAAGGCCGGGGAGCTGTTTTTT.